The rows below give T cell receptor beta chains drawn from one sample of a study of cytomegalovirus exposure and HLA in healthy donors. The repertoire was sequenced with immunoSEQ multiplex PCR; TCRdb's copy has only in-frame clones and lacks some. Of about 62,000 clones listed, about three quarters are singletons. The sample taken for sequencing was PBMCs. All receptors come from a middle-aged man in good health and CMV-seronegative. The CDR3 runs from the conserved cysteine through the conserved F or W.

J,V,CDR3
TRBJ2-5,TRBV7-2,CASSLTSGTQETQYF
TRBJ1-5,TRBV7-2,CASSSINQPQHF
TRBJ2-5,TRBV2,CAVRLAGEETQYF
TRBJ1-6,TRBV5-4,CASSQVLYNSPLHF
TRBJ2-4,TRBV6-1,CASSEAGTKNIQYF
TRBJ2-1,TRBV10-3,CAISENNNEQFF
TRBJ1-2,TRBV9,CASSAFAGSNYGYTF
TRBJ1-3,TRBV15,CATSRVRAGGSGNTIYF
TRBJ2-3,TRBV10-2,CASFGGSTDTQYF
TRBJ2-7,TRBV12-5,CASGFGGSSYEQYF
TRBJ2-2,TRBV18,CASSLGLSNTGELFF
TRBJ1-6,TRBV5-1,CASSLGPGSPLHF
TRBJ1-4,TRBV6-5,CASLKWGGRNEKLFF
TRBJ1-4,TRBV4-1,CASSQLSATNEKLFF
TRBJ2-3,TRBV7-8,CASSAGAGGLTDTQYF
TRBJ1-1,TRBV19,CATRGSYTEAFF
TRBJ2-7,TRBV7-2,CASSGLIAGGRTYEQYF
TRBJ1-1,TRBV6-1,CASSEFGREAFF
TRBJ2-5,TRBV7-9,CASSPSGTGQETQYF
TRBJ2-6,TRBV7-2,CASSLVSGQRANVLTF
TRBJ1-5,TRBV28,CASSLEGGRGQPQHF
TRBJ2-7,TRBV28,CASSRTEPSYEQYF